This T cell receptor (beta chain) was obtained from a study of glioma-infiltrating T cells after dendritic cell vaccination. Study-wide points: Higher TCR clonality did not directly relate to longer survival.

Noted time point: after dendritic cell vaccination, including at tumor progression/relapse. Isocitrate dehydrogenase mutation was absent in all glioblastoma patients. The trim removed 5 bases at V and 7 bases at J, leaving 9 bases unmatched. From germline, CDR1 is SGHDT and CDR2 YYEEEE. The CDR3 extends over 15 amino acids. Here immunoSEQ multiplex PCR was the method, and the copy in TCRdb shows in-frame clones only, minus some. The sample holds roughly 85,000 clones; 85% are singletons and the top ten take about 8.5%. This clone appeared a few times. Antigen specificity is unknown. The source of this sequence is a human donor with glioblastoma. V and J are TRBV5-6 and TRBJ2-2; 9 nucleotides align to TRBD1. This sample comprised blood, obtained after dendritic cell vaccination. CDR3 in amino acids: CASRLGQGVFGELFF. In DNA form, the CDR3 reads TGTGCCAGCAGACTGGGACAGGGAGTGTTCGGGGAGCTGTTTTTT.